This T cell receptor beta chain was sequenced for a study of T cell repertoires in cytomegalovirus infection. This clonotype was seen only a few times. Its antigen is as yet unknown. Per the germline V gene, CDR1 is MNHEY and CDR2 is SVGAGI. The V end was cut by 0 bases, the J end by 7 bases, with 19 bases between. The CDR3 is 17 amino acids. In TCRdb, the reads were re-called with MiXCR into one record per CDR3 protein. This table holds some 100,000 distinct CDR3 sequences, 25% to 35% found once. The material was CD8+ T cells from cultured PBMCs, obtained from culture after CMV antigen stimulation. The rearrangement joins TRBV6-5 to TRBJ2-1; possibly TRBD1 or TRBD2 for D (6 bases each). The receptor's source is a human donor in good health (CMV status not recorded). Some clones in this sample may be carry-over from other donors' samples. The CDR3 nucleotides read TGTGCCAGCAGTTACTCGGGCCCGGGGGCTTCGGGGAATGAGCAGTTCTTC. The encoded protein is CASSYSGPGASGNEQFF.